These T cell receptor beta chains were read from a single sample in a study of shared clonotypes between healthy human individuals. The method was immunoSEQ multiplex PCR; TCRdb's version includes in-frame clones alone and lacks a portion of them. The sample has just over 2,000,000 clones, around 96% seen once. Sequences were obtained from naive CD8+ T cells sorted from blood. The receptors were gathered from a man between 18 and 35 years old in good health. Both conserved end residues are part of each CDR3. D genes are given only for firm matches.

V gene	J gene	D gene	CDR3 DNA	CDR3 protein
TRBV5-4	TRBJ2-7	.	TGTGCCAGCAGCTTGGACGATAGGGACGGCTACGAGCAGTACTTC	CASSLDDRDGYEQYF
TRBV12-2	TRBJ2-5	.	TGTGCAAGTCGCTTAGGAGCCATGAGCCAGACCCAGTACTTC	CASRLGAMSQTQYF
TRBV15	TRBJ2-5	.	TGTGCCACCAGCGCGGCGACAGCACAAGAGACCCAGTACTTC	CATSAATAQETQYF
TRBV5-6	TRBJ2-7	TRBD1	TGTGCCAGCAGCTATGGGACAGGCCAGGCCGAGCAGTACTTC	CASSYGTGQAEQYF
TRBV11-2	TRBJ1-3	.	TGTGCCAGCAGCTTCGCGCAGGGTCGTGGAAACACCATATATTTT	CASSFAQGRGNTIYF
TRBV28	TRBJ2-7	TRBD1	TGTGCCAGCAGTTGGGACAGGGGACTTATATGGCAGTACTTC	CASSWDRGLIWQYF
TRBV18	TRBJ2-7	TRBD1	TGTGCCAGCTCAGCTACAGGGGGCCTCTCCTACGAGCAGTACTTC	CASSATGGLSYEQYF
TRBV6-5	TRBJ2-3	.	TGTGCCAGCAGTTACTCGAGGGCCACAGATACGCAGTATTTT	CASSYSRATDTQYF
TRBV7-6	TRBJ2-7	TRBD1	TGTGCCAGCAGCCCCGGGACAGGGGAGTCCTACGAGCAGTACTTC	CASSPGTGESYEQYF
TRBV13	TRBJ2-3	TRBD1	TGTGCCAGCAGCCCTACAGGGGTTGCAGATACGCAGTATTTT	CASSPTGVADTQYF
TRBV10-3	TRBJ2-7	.	TGTGCCATCAGTGAGCCGGAGGGGACGCGGGCTTACGAGCAGTACTTC	CAISEPEGTRAYEQYF
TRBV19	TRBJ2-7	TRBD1	TGTGCCAGTAGTCCAGGTACAGGGGTGTCCTACGAGCAGTACTTC	CASSPGTGVSYEQYF
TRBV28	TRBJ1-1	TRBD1	TGTGCCAGTAAGACCGGGACAGTTTTCACTGAAGCTTTCTTT	CASKTGTVFTEAFF